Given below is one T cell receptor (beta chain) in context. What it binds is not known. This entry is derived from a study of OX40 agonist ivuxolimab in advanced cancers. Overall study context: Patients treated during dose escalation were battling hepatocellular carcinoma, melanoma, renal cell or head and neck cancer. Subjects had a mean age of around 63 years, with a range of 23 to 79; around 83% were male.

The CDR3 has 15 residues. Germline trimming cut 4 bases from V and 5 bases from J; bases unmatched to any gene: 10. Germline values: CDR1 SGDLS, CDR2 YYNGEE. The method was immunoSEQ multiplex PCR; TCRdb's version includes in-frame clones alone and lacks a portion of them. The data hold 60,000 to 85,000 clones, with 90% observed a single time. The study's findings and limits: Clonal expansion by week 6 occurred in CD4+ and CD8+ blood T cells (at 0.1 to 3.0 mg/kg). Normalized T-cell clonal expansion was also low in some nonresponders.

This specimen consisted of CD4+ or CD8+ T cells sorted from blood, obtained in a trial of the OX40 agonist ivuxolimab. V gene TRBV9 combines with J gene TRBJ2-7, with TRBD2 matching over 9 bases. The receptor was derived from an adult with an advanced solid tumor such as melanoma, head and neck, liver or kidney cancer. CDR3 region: CASSTQGLAIDEQYF. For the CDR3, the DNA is TGTGCCAGCAGCACACAGGGACTAGCTATCGACGAGCAGTACTTC.